This T cell receptor beta chain was profiled in a study of cytomegalovirus exposure and HLA in healthy donors. In regard to this clone: Its antigen is undetermined.

The germline gives CDR1 LGHNA, CDR2 YNFKEQ. The CDR3 has 19 amino acids. The trim removed 2 bases at V and 5 bases at J, leaving 19 bases unmatched. PCR used 60 Vbeta primers and 13 Jbeta primers. Profiled with immunoSEQ multiplex PCR; TCRdb holds only in-frame clones, not every one. The profile shows under 95,000 clones, around 72% of them singletons. Study-level points and caveats: The majority of CMV-associated TCR beta chains were reported as apparently HLA-restricted in a later analysis. Reportedly, HLA-A and HLA-B alleles of most subjects were accurately predicted from TCR beta.

The sample was PBMCs. This receptor was identified in a woman aged 40 to 50 in good health and CMV-seropositive. The V and J genes are TRBV4-2 and TRBJ2-5; TRBD1 matches 8 bases. The CDR3: CASSQPFDRGTLLGETQYF. In nucleotides, the CDR3 is TGTGCCAGCAGCCAACCCTTCGACAGGGGCACTCTATTGGGGGAGACCCAGTACTTC.